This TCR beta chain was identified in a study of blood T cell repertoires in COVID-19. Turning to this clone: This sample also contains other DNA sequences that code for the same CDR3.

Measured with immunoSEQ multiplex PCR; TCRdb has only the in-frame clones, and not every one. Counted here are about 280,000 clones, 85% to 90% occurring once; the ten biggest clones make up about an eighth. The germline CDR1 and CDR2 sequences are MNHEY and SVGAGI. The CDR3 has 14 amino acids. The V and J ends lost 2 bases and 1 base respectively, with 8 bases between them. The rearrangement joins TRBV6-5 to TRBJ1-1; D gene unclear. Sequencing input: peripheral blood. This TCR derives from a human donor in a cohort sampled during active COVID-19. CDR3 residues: CASSYGRGNTEAFF. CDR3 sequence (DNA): TGTGCCAGCAGTTACGGACGGGGGAACACTGAAGCTTTCTTT.